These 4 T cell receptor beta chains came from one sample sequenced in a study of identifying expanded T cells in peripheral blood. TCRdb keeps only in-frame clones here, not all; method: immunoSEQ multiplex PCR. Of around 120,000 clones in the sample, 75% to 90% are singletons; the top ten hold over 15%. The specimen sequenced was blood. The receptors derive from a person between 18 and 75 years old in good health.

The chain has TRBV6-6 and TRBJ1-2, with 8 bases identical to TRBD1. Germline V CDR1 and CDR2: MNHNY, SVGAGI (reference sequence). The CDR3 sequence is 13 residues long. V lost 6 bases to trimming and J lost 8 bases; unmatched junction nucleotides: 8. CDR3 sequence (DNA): TGTGCCAGCAGCCAGGACAGGGCTCTCGGCTACACCTTC. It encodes CASSQDRALGYTF.

CDR3 in amino acids: CASSLGGLQETQYF. As DNA, the CDR3 is TGCGCCAGCAGCTTGGGCGGGCTACAAGAGACCCAGTACTTC. The gene calls are TRBV5-1 and TRBJ2-5, with D possibly matching TRBD2 (5 bases). The CDR3 totals 14 residues. Trimming left V 0 bases short and J 2 bases short, with 8 bases between. CDR1 and CDR2 (germline): SGHRS, YFSETQ.

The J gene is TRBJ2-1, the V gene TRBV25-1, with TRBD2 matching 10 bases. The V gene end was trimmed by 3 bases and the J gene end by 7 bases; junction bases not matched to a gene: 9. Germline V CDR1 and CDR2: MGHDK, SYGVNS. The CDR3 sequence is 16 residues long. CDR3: CASSDSGGPGVNEQFF. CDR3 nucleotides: TGTGCCAGCAGTGATAGCGGGGGGCCGGGTGTTAATGAGCAGTTCTTC.

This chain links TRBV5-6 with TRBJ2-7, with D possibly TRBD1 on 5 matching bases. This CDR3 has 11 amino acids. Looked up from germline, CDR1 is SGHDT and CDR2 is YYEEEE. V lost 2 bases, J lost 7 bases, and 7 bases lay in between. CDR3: CASSFSGEQYF. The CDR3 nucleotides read TGTGCCAGCAGCTTCTCAGGGGAGCAGTACTTC.